A selection of T cell receptor beta chains follows, all from one sample in a study of shared clonotypes between healthy human individuals. TCRdb keeps only in-frame clones here, not all; method: immunoSEQ multiplex PCR. The top ten clones hold more than 0.1% of a sample with 2 million to 2.5 million clones, 95% of them seen once. Sequenced material: naive CD4+ T cells sorted from blood. These receptors were taken from a man between 18 and 29 years old in good health. CDR3s include the opening cysteine and the closing phenylalanine or tryptophan. Each record gives: V gene, J gene, clone size, D gene, CDR3 DNA, CDR3 protein. A D gene is named only where the DNA matches it firmly. Size is omitted from some rows. Given values are once, few, many or a class for expanded clones.

v_gene: TRBV10-3
j_gene: TRBJ1-4
abundance: .
d_gene: .
CDR3nt: TGTGCCATCAGTGTTGGGACCGGGAATGAAAAACTGTTTTTT
CDR3aa: CAISVGTGNEKLFF

v_gene: TRBV6-5
j_gene: TRBJ2-7
abundance: .
d_gene: TRBD1
CDR3nt: TGTGCTACGGACAGGGGTAGCGAGCAGTACTTC
CDR3aa: CATDRGSEQYF

v_gene: TRBV18
j_gene: TRBJ2-2
abundance: .
d_gene: TRBD2
CDR3nt: TGTGCCAGCTCACCATTTCTAGCGGGATCGAACACCGGGGAGCTGTTTTTT
CDR3aa: CASSPFLAGSNTGELFF

v_gene: TRBV30
j_gene: TRBJ1-1
abundance: .
d_gene: .
CDR3nt: TGTGCCTGGAGTGTCTCCACTGAAGCTTTCTTT
CDR3aa: CAWSVSTEAFF

v_gene: TRBV29-1
j_gene: TRBJ2-3
abundance: .
d_gene: .
CDR3nt: TGCAGCGTTGGGCAGACCACAGATACGCAGTATTTT
CDR3aa: CSVGQTTDTQYF

v_gene: TRBV14
j_gene: TRBJ1-2
abundance: .
d_gene: .
CDR3nt: TGTGCCAGCAGCCCTTTAACAGGCAGCCCTCTGGGCTACACCTTC
CDR3aa: CASSPLTGSPLGYTF

v_gene: TRBV10-3
j_gene: TRBJ2-2
abundance: .
d_gene: .
CDR3nt: TGTGCCATCAGTGAGTTGGGGGGAGACACCGGGGAGCTGTTTTTT
CDR3aa: CAISELGGDTGELFF

v_gene: TRBV6-5
j_gene: TRBJ1-1
abundance: .
d_gene: TRBD1
CDR3nt: TGTGCCAGCAGTTACCATTGGACAGGACAGAACACTGAAGCTTTCTTT
CDR3aa: CASSYHWTGQNTEAFF

v_gene: TRBV2
j_gene: TRBJ1-6
abundance: .
d_gene: .
CDR3nt: TGTGCCAGCAGTGGGACACCCAATTCACCCCTCCACTTT
CDR3aa: CASSGTPNSPLHF

v_gene: TRBV6-1
j_gene: TRBJ2-7
abundance: .
d_gene: .
CDR3nt: TGTGCCAGCAGTGAAGAGGCCTACGAGCAGTACTTC
CDR3aa: CASSEEAYEQYF

v_gene: TRBV28
j_gene: TRBJ1-5
abundance: .
d_gene: .
CDR3nt: TGTGCCAGCAGTCCCGGCACAGGGTTTATGGGGAATAGCAATCAGCCCCAGCATTTT
CDR3aa: CASSPGTGFMGNSNQPQHF

v_gene: TRBV4-1
j_gene: TRBJ2-3
abundance: .
d_gene: TRBD1
CDR3nt: TGCGCCAGCAGCCAAGAAAGCGGACAGGGCGGAGGAACAGATACGCAGTATTTT
CDR3aa: CASSQESGQGGGTDTQYF

v_gene: TRBV15
j_gene: TRBJ2-1
abundance: .
d_gene: .
CDR3nt: TGTGCCACCAGCTCCTCGACAAGGGGGTACAATGAGCAGTTCTTC
CDR3aa: CATSSSTRGYNEQFF

v_gene: TRBV19
j_gene: TRBJ2-7
abundance: .
d_gene: TRBD2
CDR3nt: TGTGCCAGTGGGACTAGCGGGGGTAGGGAGCAGTACTTC
CDR3aa: CASGTSGGREQYF

v_gene: TRBV5-6
j_gene: TRBJ2-3
abundance: .
d_gene: .
CDR3nt: TGTGCCAGCAGCCCCCTAGCCAGACACACAGATACGCAGTATTTT
CDR3aa: CASSPLARHTDTQYF

v_gene: TRBV5-1
j_gene: TRBJ1-1
abundance: .
d_gene: .
CDR3nt: TGCGCCAGCAGCTTGGCCGGGCAGGCGGGGACTGAAGCTTTCTTT
CDR3aa: CASSLAGQAGTEAFF

v_gene: TRBV6-5
j_gene: TRBJ1-1
abundance: .
d_gene: .
CDR3nt: TGTGCCAGCAGTTCAACCGGGACTGGTGAAGCTTTCTTT
CDR3aa: CASSSTGTGEAFF

v_gene: TRBV12-5
j_gene: TRBJ1-3
abundance: .
d_gene: .
CDR3nt: TGTGCTAGTGCCCCAGGGACTGGAAACACCATATATTTT
CDR3aa: CASAPGTGNTIYF

v_gene: TRBV7-2
j_gene: TRBJ2-6
abundance: .
d_gene: .
CDR3nt: TGTGCCAGCATAGCAGCGGCTGGGGCCAACGTCCTGACTTTC
CDR3aa: CASIAAAGANVLTF

v_gene: TRBV2
j_gene: TRBJ1-5
abundance: .
d_gene: .
CDR3nt: TGTGCCAGTAGGGGGGAAGGAGGTCAGCCCCAGCATTTT
CDR3aa: CASRGEGGQPQHF

v_gene: TRBV5-1
j_gene: TRBJ1-5
abundance: .
d_gene: .
CDR3nt: TGCGCCAGCAGCTTGACTTACTCCCAAGGAGATCAGCCCCAGCATTTT
CDR3aa: CASSLTYSQGDQPQHF

v_gene: TRBV5-1
j_gene: TRBJ1-1
abundance: .
d_gene: .
CDR3nt: TGCGCCAGCAGCTTGGATCCAATGAACACTGAAGCTTTCTTT
CDR3aa: CASSLDPMNTEAFF

v_gene: TRBV9
j_gene: TRBJ1-5
abundance: .
d_gene: .
CDR3nt: TGTGCCAGCAGCGTAGAGACAGGCCCCAATCAGCCCCAGCATTTT
CDR3aa: CASSVETGPNQPQHF

v_gene: TRBV6-5
j_gene: TRBJ2-7
abundance: .
d_gene: TRBD1
CDR3nt: TGTGCCAGCAGTCGGACAGGGAACAACGAGCAGTACTTC
CDR3aa: CASSRTGNNEQYF

v_gene: TRBV6-5
j_gene: TRBJ2-7
abundance: .
d_gene: TRBD1
CDR3nt: TGTGCCAGCACTGACAGGGGTGACGAGCAGTACTTC
CDR3aa: CASTDRGDEQYF

v_gene: TRBV7-2
j_gene: TRBJ2-1
abundance: .
d_gene: TRBD1
CDR3nt: TGTGCCAGCAGCTCAGACAGGGGCAAGTACAATGAGCAGTTCTTC
CDR3aa: CASSSDRGKYNEQFF

v_gene: TRBV19
j_gene: TRBJ2-3
abundance: .
d_gene: .
CDR3nt: TGTGCCAGTAGTATAGTGCCGGGGATGGATACGCAGTATTTT
CDR3aa: CASSIVPGMDTQYF

v_gene: TRBV7-3
j_gene: TRBJ2-3
abundance: .
d_gene: TRBD1
CDR3nt: TGTGCCAGCAGCCACACAGGGGGCAGGGATACGCAGTATTTT
CDR3aa: CASSHTGGRDTQYF

v_gene: TRBV6-6
j_gene: TRBJ1-3
abundance: .
d_gene: .
CDR3nt: TGTGCCAGCAGTACACATACAGAAGCTGGAAACACCATATATTTT
CDR3aa: CASSTHTEAGNTIYF

v_gene: TRBV7-3
j_gene: TRBJ1-2
abundance: .
d_gene: .
CDR3nt: TGTGCCAGCAGCTTAGGGTTGGGACCCTATGGCTACACCTTC
CDR3aa: CASSLGLGPYGYTF

v_gene: TRBV19
j_gene: TRBJ2-3
abundance: .
d_gene: TRBD1
CDR3nt: TGTGCCAGTAGTAAGACAGGGGGAGATACGCAGTATTTT
CDR3aa: CASSKTGGDTQYF

v_gene: TRBV5-6
j_gene: TRBJ2-1
abundance: .
d_gene: .
CDR3nt: TGTGCCAGCACTTTGCAAACAGAGTACTACAATGAGCAGTTCTTC
CDR3aa: CASTLQTEYYNEQFF

v_gene: TRBV7-9
j_gene: TRBJ2-2
abundance: .
d_gene: .
CDR3nt: TGTGCCAGCAGCTTTAGCCGGGAGACCGGGGAGCTGTTTTTT
CDR3aa: CASSFSRETGELFF

v_gene: TRBV5-4
j_gene: TRBJ2-3
abundance: .
d_gene: .
CDR3nt: TGTGCCAGCAGCTCCCGACAAACCACAGATACGCAGTATTTT
CDR3aa: CASSSRQTTDTQYF

v_gene: TRBV2
j_gene: TRBJ2-1
abundance: .
d_gene: .
CDR3nt: TGTGCCAGCAAGGATTCCCCCGATGAGCAGTTCTTC
CDR3aa: CASKDSPDEQFF

v_gene: TRBV7-9
j_gene: TRBJ2-1
abundance: .
d_gene: TRBD2
CDR3nt: TGTGCCAGCAGGCTCGGGACTAGCGGCCTCTACAATGAGCAGTTCTTC
CDR3aa: CASRLGTSGLYNEQFF

v_gene: TRBV7-2
j_gene: TRBJ2-7
abundance: .
d_gene: .
CDR3nt: TGTGCCAGCAGCTTCCAACAGAGCTCCTACGAGCAGTACTTC
CDR3aa: CASSFQQSSYEQYF

v_gene: TRBV4-3
j_gene: TRBJ2-1
abundance: .
d_gene: TRBD2
CDR3nt: TGCGCCAGCAGCCAAGAGCCTAGCGGGAGTATATTCTTC
CDR3aa: CASSQEPSGSIFF

v_gene: TRBV7-6
j_gene: TRBJ1-4
abundance: .
d_gene: .
CDR3nt: TGTGCCAGCAGCCCCAACCGGGGGATTAATGAAAAACTGTTTTTT
CDR3aa: CASSPNRGINEKLFF

v_gene: TRBV5-1
j_gene: TRBJ2-7
abundance: .
d_gene: .
CDR3nt: TGCGCCAGCAGCGGGGAAGGACTTGGGATCTACGAGCAGTACTTC
CDR3aa: CASSGEGLGIYEQYF

v_gene: TRBV25-1
j_gene: TRBJ1-6
abundance: .
d_gene: TRBD1
CDR3nt: TGTGCCAGCAGTCAAACGACAGGGAGCTCCTATAATTCACCCCTCCACTTT
CDR3aa: CASSQTTGSSYNSPLHF

v_gene: TRBV10-3
j_gene: TRBJ1-5
abundance: .
d_gene: .
CDR3nt: TGTGCCATCAGTGAGTCACAGGAAAGCAATCAGCCCCAGCATTTT
CDR3aa: CAISESQESNQPQHF

v_gene: TRBV7-2
j_gene: TRBJ2-7
abundance: .
d_gene: .
CDR3nt: TGTGCCAGCAGCTTAAGGACCGCCCGGCCCTACGAGCAGTACTTC
CDR3aa: CASSLRTARPYEQYF

v_gene: TRBV5-6
j_gene: TRBJ2-5
abundance: .
d_gene: .
CDR3nt: TGTGCCAGCAGCATCCTCCGGGAGACCCAGTACTTC
CDR3aa: CASSILRETQYF

v_gene: TRBV19
j_gene: TRBJ1-6
abundance: .
d_gene: .
CDR3nt: TGTGCCAGTAGTATAGGCAGGGAAAATTCACCCCTCCACTTT
CDR3aa: CASSIGRENSPLHF

v_gene: TRBV7-2
j_gene: TRBJ2-1
abundance: .
d_gene: .
CDR3nt: TGTGCCAGCAGCTTGGGTAGGGCCTACAATGAGCAGTTCTTC
CDR3aa: CASSLGRAYNEQFF

v_gene: TRBV19
j_gene: TRBJ1-4
abundance: .
d_gene: TRBD1
CDR3nt: TGTGCCAGTACCCGCCGGGACAGGGATGAAAAACTGTTTTTT
CDR3aa: CASTRRDRDEKLFF

v_gene: TRBV19
j_gene: TRBJ1-6
abundance: once
d_gene: .
CDR3nt: TGTGCCAGTAGTATTCAGGGGCCCTATAATTCACCCCTCCACTTT
CDR3aa: CASSIQGPYNSPLHF